This is a list of T cell receptor beta chains from one sample in a study of OX40 agonist ivuxolimab in advanced cancers. Using immunoSEQ multiplex PCR, the repertoire was profiled, and TCRdb retains in-frame clones only, with some absent. Counted here are 90,000 to 100,000 clones, approximately 90% occurring once; the ten biggest clones make up 0.8% to 0.9%. The sequencing used CD4+ or CD8+ T cells sorted from blood, collected in a trial of the OX40 agonist ivuxolimab. Every receptor here comes from an adult with an advanced solid tumor such as melanoma, head and neck, liver or kidney cancer. The CDR3 runs from the conserved cysteine through the conserved F or W. D genes are given only for firm matches. Only part of the rows carry a size: once, few, many, or a class if the clone is expanded.

clone size,V gene,D gene,J gene,CDR3 protein,CDR3 DNA
.,TRBV18,TRBD1,TRBJ2-4,CASSSVSRDRDLMGIQYF,TGTGCCAGCTCATCAGTGTCCCGGGACAGGGATTTAATGGGCATTCAGTACTTC
.,TRBV7-6,.,TRBJ1-5,CASSWDGDNQPQHF,TGTGCCAGCAGCTGGGACGGGGACAATCAGCCCCAGCATTTT
.,TRBV7-9,TRBD2,TRBJ2-2,CASSLASGSRGELFF,TGTGCCAGCAGCTTAGCTAGCGGGAGCCGCGGGGAGCTGTTTTTT
few,TRBV6-5,.,TRBJ1-2,CASSTDPKLGGYTF,TGTGCCAGCAGTACCGACCCCAAACTGGGCGGCTACACCTTC
.,TRBV27,.,TRBJ2-1,CASSLNFLDDYEQFF,TGTGCCAGCAGTTTAAATTTTCTAGACGACTATGAGCAGTTCTTC
.,TRBV2,.,TRBJ1-1,CASSTGQNTEAFF,TGTGCCAGCAGCACGGGACAGAACACTGAAGCTTTCTTT
.,TRBV9,.,TRBJ2-1,CASSVAGPSSYNEQFF,TGTGCCAGCAGCGTAGCGGGCCCTAGCTCCTACAATGAGCAGTTCTTC
.,TRBV6-1,.,TRBJ2-5,CASSAQGQETQYF,TGTGCCAGCAGCGCGCAGGGGCAAGAGACCCAGTACTTC
once,TRBV27,.,TRBJ2-2,CASRRGPNTGELFF,TGTGCCAGCAGGAGAGGGCCGAACACCGGGGAGCTGTTTTTT
.,TRBV4-2,TRBD2,TRBJ2-3,CASSPIAGGPVDTQYF,TGTGCCAGCAGCCCAATAGCGGGAGGGCCCGTAGATACGCAGTATTTT
.,TRBV5-1,.,TRBJ2-5,CASSLAQETQYF,TGCGCCAGCAGCTTAGCTCAAGAGACCCAGTACTTC
.,TRBV18,TRBD1,TRBJ2-5,CASSPLSTGAQETQYF,TGTGCCAGCTCACCACTTTCGACAGGGGCGCAGGAGACCCAGTACTTC
.,TRBV6-5,.,TRBJ1-5,CASSYLGQPQHF,TGTGCCAGCAGTTACTTGGGTCAGCCCCAGCATTTT
.,TRBV6-1,.,TRBJ1-1,CASSTPTEAFF,TGTGCCAGCAGCACACCCACTGAAGCTTTCTTT
.,TRBV29-1,TRBD1,TRBJ1-5,CSVRGQGAGQPQHF,TGCAGCGTCCGGGGGCAGGGGGCCGGTCAGCCCCAGCATTTT
.,TRBV7-2,.,TRBJ1-5,CASSSDTSQPQHF,TGTGCCAGCAGCTCAGACACGTCGCAGCCCCAGCATTTT
once,TRBV6-5,.,TRBJ2-3,CASRAQPWGTDTQYF,TGTGCCAGCAGGGCACAGCCTTGGGGCACAGATACGCAGTATTTT
.,TRBV2,TRBD1,TRBJ1-5,CASSRTGYSNQPQHF,TGTGCCAGCAGTAGGACAGGGTATAGCAATCAGCCCCAGCATTTT
.,TRBV28,.,TRBJ1-5,CASSLAGHSRHF,TGTGCCAGCAGTTTGGCGGGCCACTCCAGGCATTTT
.,TRBV7-9,.,TRBJ2-7,CASSLAQAPYYEQYF,TGTGCCAGCAGCTTAGCCCAGGCCCCTTACTACGAGCAGTACTTC
.,TRBV28,.,TRBJ2-4,CASSLGGTKNIQYF,TGTGCCAGCAGTTTAGGGGGAACCAAAAACATTCAGTACTTC
.,TRBV29-1,.,TRBJ2-1,CSVAESHNEQFF,TGCAGCGTAGCTGAAAGCCACAATGAGCAGTTCTTC
.,TRBV6-6,TRBD1,TRBJ1-2,CASSLPGGNYGYTF,TGTGCCAGCAGTTTGCCAGGGGGCAACTATGGCTACACCTTC
.,TRBV29-1,TRBD2,TRBJ2-1,CSGVETSGNNEQFF,TGCAGCGGTGTGGAGACTAGCGGAAACAATGAGCAGTTCTTC
.,TRBV11-2,.,TRBJ2-1,CASSLSANQGNEQFF,TGTGCCAGCAGCTTAAGCGCCAACCAAGGGAATGAGCAGTTCTTC
.,TRBV10-3,.,TRBJ2-7,CAISDPTSPRSYEQYF,TGTGCCATCAGTGATCCTACTAGCCCGAGGAGCTACGAGCAGTACTTC
.,TRBV7-6,TRBD1,TRBJ2-7,CASSLLGQGYEQYF,TGTGCCAGCAGCCTCCTGGGACAGGGCTACGAGCAGTACTTC
once,TRBV29-1,.,TRBJ2-2,CSVGQNTGELFF,TGCAGCGTTGGGCAAAACACCGGGGAGCTGTTTTTT
.,TRBV6-5,TRBD1,TRBJ1-5,CASSYTALDRGQPQHF,TGTGCCAGCAGTTACACGGCGTTGGACAGGGGCCAGCCCCAGCATTTT
.,TRBV6-1,.,TRBJ1-3,CASSTGQPSGNTIYF,TGTGCCAGCAGTACCGGGCAACCCTCTGGAAACACCATATATTTT
.,TRBV29-1,TRBD2,TRBJ2-7,CSVRLAGAYEQYF,TGCAGCGTTAGACTAGCCGGGGCCTACGAGCAGTACTTC
.,TRBV27,.,TRBJ1-4,CASSSFLATNEKLFF,TGTGCCAGCAGTTCTTTCCTGGCGACTAATGAAAAACTGTTTTTT
.,TRBV28,.,TRBJ1-5,CASSPESYSNQPQHF,TGTGCCAGCAGTCCAGAGAGCTATAGCAATCAGCCCCAGCATTTT
.,TRBV30,.,TRBJ1-6,CAWSPLEGSPLHF,TGTGCCTGGAGCCCTCTCGAGGGTTCACCCCTCCACTTT
few,TRBV6-1,TRBD1,TRBJ2-1,CASRRDREVNEQFF,TGTGCCAGCCGTCGGGACAGGGAGGTAAATGAGCAGTTCTTC
.,TRBV7-9,.,TRBJ1-2,CASSLAGTVEGYTF,TGTGCCAGCAGCTTAGCGGGGACCGTGGAGGGCTACACCTTC
.,TRBV7-2,.,TRBJ1-2,CASSRQLNYGYTF,TGTGCCAGCAGTAGACAGCTTAACTATGGCTACACCTTC
.,TRBV29-1,.,TRBJ1-5,CSVQEPREPQHF,TGCAGCGTGCAAGAGCCAAGAGAGCCCCAGCATTTT
.,TRBV18,.,TRBJ1-6,CASSDSQNSPLHF,TGTGCCAGCTCAGACTCCCAGAATTCACCCCTCCACTTT
.,TRBV19,.,TRBJ1-2,CASSIGANYGYTF,TGTGCCAGTAGTATAGGGGCTAACTATGGCTACACCTTC
medium-sized,TRBV18,.,TRBJ2-7,CASSPGTTSEQYF,TGTGCCAGCTCCCCCGGGACGACGTCCGAGCAGTACTTC
.,TRBV5-1,.,TRBJ2-3,CASSLTWGLTSMNTQYF,TGCGCCAGCAGCTTGACTTGGGGTCTCACAAGCATGAATACGCAGTATTTT
.,TRBV7-8,TRBD2,TRBJ2-5,CASSIGGTSGSGETQYF,TGTGCCAGCAGCATAGGGGGGACTAGCGGGAGTGGAGAGACCCAGTACTTC
.,TRBV30,.,TRBJ1-5,CAWSGGSARQPQHF,TGTGCCTGGAGTGGGGGGAGCGCCAGACAGCCCCAGCATTTT
.,TRBV7-8,TRBD1,TRBJ1-2,CASSPGQGRYGYTF,TGTGCCAGCAGCCCAGGACAGGGTAGATATGGCTACACCTTC
once,TRBV7-9,.,TRBJ1-2,CASSFGGGDYGYTF,TGTGCCAGCAGCTTTGGTGGCGGTGACTATGGCTACACCTTC
.,TRBV10-3,.,TRBJ1-2,CAITTGYGYTF,TGTGCCATCACCACCGGCTATGGCTACACCTTC
.,TRBV9,.,TRBJ2-6,CASSVALVAGRGGANVLTF,TGTGCCAGCAGCGTGGCCCTGGTGGCGGGACGTGGTGGGGCCAACGTCCTGACTTTC
.,TRBV19,.,TRBJ1-5,CASSIEEAFTGSQHF,TGTGCCAGTAGTATCGAGGAGGCCTTCACCGGGTCCCAGCATTTT
.,TRBV5-8,TRBD1,TRBJ2-3,CASSRRTGENEYF,TGTGCCAGCAGCCGACGGACAGGGGAGAATGAGTATTTT
.,TRBV6-5,.,TRBJ2-1,CASRSWDPGRNEQFF,TGTGCCAGCAGATCCTGGGACCCCGGAAGGAATGAGCAGTTCTTC
.,TRBV7-9,.,TRBJ1-1,CASSYTGTEAFF,TGTGCCAGCAGCTATACAGGGACTGAAGCTTTCTTT
few,TRBV4-1,.,TRBJ1-1,CASSPRMGANTEAFF,TGCGCCAGCAGCCCGCGAATGGGAGCGAACACTGAAGCTTTCTTT